This T cell receptor beta chain was obtained from a study of response to subunit inactivated influenza vaccine. Broader study findings: Authors suggested each seasonal flu vaccination may recruit only limited numbers of new T cells.

V was pared by 1 base and J by 2 bases, with 10 bases between. In germline, CDR1 is MGHRA, CDR2 YSYEKL. The CDR3 has 15 amino acids. This clonotype turned up a few times. What it recognizes is unknown. TCRdb processed the RT-PCR reads anew with MiXCR; each CDR3 protein has one entry. Of around 150,000 distinct CDR3 sequences listed, around 9.9% are singletons. The clonotype was recovered from a man aged 45-65 years who received an inactivated influenza vaccine. Specimen: non-naive T cells sorted from PBMCs, collected 40 to 50 days after vaccination. V usage is TRBV4-1 and J usage is TRBJ2-3, with D perhaps TRBD1 (5 bases). CDR3 sequence (DNA): TGCGCCAGCAGCCAAGGGGCAGGGTCCACAGATACGCAGTATTTT. This sequence encodes CASSQGAGSTDTQYF.